This TCR beta chain was identified during a study of blood T cells in healthy people across ages. Findings and caveats of the study: Naive T cell percentage by flow cytometry tracked strongly with beta diversity.

As regards this clonotype: Its antigen is unidentified.

For the second PCR, which ran for about 7 to 11 cycles, a sample-barcoded 5' primer and a J-beta primer mix were used. Each sample yielded at least 2.5 million CDR3-containing paired-end reads. Each CDR3 protein is one row after TCRdb ran MiXCR on the 5' RACE reads. This table holds approximately 830,000 distinct CDR3 sequences, 62% found once. Sequencing input: blood. The clonotype originates from a man aged 30-40 years in good health.

Here the CDR3 reads CASTRSGVVNEQFF. CDR3 in DNA: TGCGCCAGCACGAGGAGCGGGGTCGTGAATGAGCAGTTCTTC. The genes are TRBV4-1 and TRBJ2-1; 7 bases line up with TRBD2. V trimming: 7 bases; J trimming: 7 bases; junction bases outside the gene matches: 10. The CDR3 loop spans 14 amino acids. The germline V gene has CDR1 MGHRA and CDR2 YSYEKL.